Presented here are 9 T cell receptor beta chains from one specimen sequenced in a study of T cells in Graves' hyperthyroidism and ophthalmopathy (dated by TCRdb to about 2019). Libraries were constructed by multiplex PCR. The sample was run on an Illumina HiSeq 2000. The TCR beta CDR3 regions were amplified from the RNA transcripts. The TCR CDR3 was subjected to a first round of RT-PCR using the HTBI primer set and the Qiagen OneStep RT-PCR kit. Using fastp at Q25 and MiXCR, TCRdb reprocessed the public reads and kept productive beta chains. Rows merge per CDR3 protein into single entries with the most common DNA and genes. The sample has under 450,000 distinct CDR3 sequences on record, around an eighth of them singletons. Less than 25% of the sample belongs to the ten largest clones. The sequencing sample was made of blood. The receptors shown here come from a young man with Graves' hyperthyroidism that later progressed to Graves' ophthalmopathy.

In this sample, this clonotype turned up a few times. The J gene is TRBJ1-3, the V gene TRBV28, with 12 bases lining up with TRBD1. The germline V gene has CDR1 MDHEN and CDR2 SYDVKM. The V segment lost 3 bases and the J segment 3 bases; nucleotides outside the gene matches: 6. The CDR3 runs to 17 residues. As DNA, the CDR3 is TGTGCCAGCAGTTTGACCGGGACAGGGGGCAGTGGAAACACCATATATTTT. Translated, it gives CASSLTGTGGSGNTIYF.

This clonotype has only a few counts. CDR3 loop: CASSLSMDPRSYGYTF. CDR3 bases: TGTGCCAGCAGTTTATCTATGGACCCCAGGTCGTATGGCTACACCTTC. The genes are TRBV27 and TRBJ1-2; D unresolved. The CDR3 runs to 16 residues. Trimming shortened V by 0 bases and J by 5 bases, and 16 bases separated the two germline ends. Germline V CDR1 and CDR2: MNHEY, SMNVEV (reference sequence).

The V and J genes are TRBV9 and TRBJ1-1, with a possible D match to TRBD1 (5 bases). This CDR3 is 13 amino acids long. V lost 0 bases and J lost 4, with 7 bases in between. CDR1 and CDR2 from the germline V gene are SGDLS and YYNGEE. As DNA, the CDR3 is TGTGCCAGCAGCGTAGATGGGGGCACTGAAGCTTTCTTT. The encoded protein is CASSVDGGTEAFF.

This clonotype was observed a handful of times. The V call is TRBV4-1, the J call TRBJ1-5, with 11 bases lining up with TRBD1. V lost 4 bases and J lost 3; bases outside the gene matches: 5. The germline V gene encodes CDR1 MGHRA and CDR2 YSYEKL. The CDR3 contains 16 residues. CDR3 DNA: TGCGCCAGCAGCCGTCTGGACAGGGGGCTCAATCAGCCCCAGCATTTT. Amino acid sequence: CASSRLDRGLNQPQHF.

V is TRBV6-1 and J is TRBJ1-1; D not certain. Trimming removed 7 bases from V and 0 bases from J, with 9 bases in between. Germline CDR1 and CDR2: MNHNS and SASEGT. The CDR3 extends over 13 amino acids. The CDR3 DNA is TGTGCCAGCACCTGGCGGTTGAACACTGAAGCTTTCTTT. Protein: CASTWRLNTEAFF.

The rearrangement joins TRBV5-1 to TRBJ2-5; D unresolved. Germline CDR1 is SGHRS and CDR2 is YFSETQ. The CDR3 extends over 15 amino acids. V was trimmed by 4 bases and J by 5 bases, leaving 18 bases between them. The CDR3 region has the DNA TGCGCCAGCAGCCCCGGGCCGAGGAAGGTGGAGACCCAGTACTTC. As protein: CASSPGPRKVETQYF. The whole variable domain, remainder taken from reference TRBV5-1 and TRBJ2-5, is KAGVTQTPRYLIKTRGQQVTLSCSPISGHRSVSWYQQTPGQGLQFLFEYFSETQRNKGNFPGRFSGRQFSNSRSEMNVSTLELGDSALYLCASSPGPRKVETQYFGPGTRLLVL.

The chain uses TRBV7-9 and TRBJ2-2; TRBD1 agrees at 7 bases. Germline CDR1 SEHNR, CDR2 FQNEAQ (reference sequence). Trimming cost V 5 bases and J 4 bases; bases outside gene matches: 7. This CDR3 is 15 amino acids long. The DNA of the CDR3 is TGTGCCAGCAGCCCACCGACAGGGTTCACCGGGGAGCTGTTTTTT. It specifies CASSPPTGFTGELFF.

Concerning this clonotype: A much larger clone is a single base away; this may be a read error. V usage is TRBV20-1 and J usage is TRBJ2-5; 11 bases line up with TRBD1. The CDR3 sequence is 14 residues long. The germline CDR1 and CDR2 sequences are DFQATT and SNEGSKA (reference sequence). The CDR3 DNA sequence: TGCAGTGCTAGCCCCGGGACAGGGGGAGAGACCGAGTACTTC. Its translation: CSASPGTGGETEYF.

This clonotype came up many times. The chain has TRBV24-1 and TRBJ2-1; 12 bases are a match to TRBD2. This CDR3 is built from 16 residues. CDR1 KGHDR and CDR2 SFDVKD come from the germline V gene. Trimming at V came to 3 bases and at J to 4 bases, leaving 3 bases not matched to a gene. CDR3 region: CATSDLAGGRYNEQFF. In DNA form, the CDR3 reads TGTGCCACCAGTGATCTAGCGGGGGGGCGTTACAATGAGCAGTTCTTC.